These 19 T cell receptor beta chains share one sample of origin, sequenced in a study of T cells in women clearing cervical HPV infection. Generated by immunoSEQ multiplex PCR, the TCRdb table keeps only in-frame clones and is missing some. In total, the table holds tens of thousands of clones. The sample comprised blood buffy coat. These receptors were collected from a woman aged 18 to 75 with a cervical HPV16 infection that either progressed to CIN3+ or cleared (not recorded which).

Incomplete CDR3 DNA: TGTGCCAGTAGTAGGACAGGAACGCTGGGGGCC. It is translated as CASSRTGTLGA. The whole CDR3 region reads CASSRTGTLGALHF. The J gene is TRBJ1-6, the V gene TRBV19, with TRBD1 matching 7 bases. The read stops 3 residues short of the end of the CDR3; the missing end is completed from the germline J gene. Germline-derived CDR1 and CDR2 are LNHDA and SQIVND (reference sequence). The CDR3 extends over 14 amino acids.

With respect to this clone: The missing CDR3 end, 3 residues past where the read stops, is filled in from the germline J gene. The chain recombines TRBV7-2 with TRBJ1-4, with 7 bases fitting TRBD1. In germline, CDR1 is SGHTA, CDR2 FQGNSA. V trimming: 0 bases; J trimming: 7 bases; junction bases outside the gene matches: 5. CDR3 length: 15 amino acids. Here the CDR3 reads CASSLATGLAEKLFF. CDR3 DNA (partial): TGTGCCAGCAGCTTAGCGACAGGGCTGGCTGAAAAA.

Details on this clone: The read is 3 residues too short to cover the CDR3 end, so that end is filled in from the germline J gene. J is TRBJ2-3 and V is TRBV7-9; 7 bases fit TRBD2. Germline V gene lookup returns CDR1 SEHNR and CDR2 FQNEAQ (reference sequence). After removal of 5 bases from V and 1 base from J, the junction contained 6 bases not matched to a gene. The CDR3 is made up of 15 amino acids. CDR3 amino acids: CASSPTGGGTDTQYF. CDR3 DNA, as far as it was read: TGTGCCAGCAGCCCCACTGGGGGGGGCACAGATACG.

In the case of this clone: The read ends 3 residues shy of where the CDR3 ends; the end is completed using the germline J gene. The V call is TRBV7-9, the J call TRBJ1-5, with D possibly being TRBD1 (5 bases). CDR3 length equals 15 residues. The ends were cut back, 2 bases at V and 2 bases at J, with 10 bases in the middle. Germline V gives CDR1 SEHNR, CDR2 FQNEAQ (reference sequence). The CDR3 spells CASSLIGGGNQPQHF. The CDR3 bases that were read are TGTGCCAGCAGCTTAATCGGGGGAGGCAATCAGCCC.

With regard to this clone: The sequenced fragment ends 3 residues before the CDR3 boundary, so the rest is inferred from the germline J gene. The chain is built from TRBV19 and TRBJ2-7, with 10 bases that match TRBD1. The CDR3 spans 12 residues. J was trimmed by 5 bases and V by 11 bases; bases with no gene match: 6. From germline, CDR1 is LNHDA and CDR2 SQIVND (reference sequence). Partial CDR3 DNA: TGTGCCTCCCGGGACAGGGGTGACGAG. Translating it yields CASRDRGDE. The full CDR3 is CASRDRGDEQYF.

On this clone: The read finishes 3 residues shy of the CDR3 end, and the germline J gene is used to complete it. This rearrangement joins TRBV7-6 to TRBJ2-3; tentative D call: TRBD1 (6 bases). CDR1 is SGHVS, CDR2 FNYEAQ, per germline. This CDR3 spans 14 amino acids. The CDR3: CASSPGQFEETQYF. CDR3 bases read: TGTGCCAGCAGCCCCGGACAGTTCGAGGAGACG.

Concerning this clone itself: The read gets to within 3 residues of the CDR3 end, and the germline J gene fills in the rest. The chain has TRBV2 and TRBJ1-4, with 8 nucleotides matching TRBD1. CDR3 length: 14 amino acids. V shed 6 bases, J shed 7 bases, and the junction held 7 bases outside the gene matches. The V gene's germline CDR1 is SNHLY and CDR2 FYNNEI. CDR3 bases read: TGTGCCAGCAGCTTAGACAGGGGAAGTGAAAAA. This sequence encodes CASSLDRGSEK. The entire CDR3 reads CASSLDRGSEKLFF.

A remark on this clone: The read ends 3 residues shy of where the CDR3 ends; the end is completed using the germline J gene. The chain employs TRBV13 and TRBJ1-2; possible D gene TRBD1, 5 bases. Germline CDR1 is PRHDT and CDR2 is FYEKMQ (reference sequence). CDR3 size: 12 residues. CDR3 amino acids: CASSLQGDGYTF. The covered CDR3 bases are TGTGCCAGCAGCTTGCAGGGTGACGGC. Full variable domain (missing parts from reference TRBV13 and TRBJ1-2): AAGVIQSPRHLIKEKRETATLKCYPIPRHDTVYWYQQGPGQDPQFLISFYEKMQSDKGSIPDRFSAQQFSDYHSELNMSSLELGDSALYFCASSLQGDGYTFGSGTRLTVV.

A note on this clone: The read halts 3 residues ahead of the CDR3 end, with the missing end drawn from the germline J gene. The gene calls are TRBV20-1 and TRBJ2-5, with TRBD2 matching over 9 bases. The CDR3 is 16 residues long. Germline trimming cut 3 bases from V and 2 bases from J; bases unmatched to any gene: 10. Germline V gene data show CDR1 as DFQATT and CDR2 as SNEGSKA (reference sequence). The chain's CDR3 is CSASQRAGGGQETQYF. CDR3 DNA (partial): TGCAGTGCTAGTCAAAGGGCGGGGGGGGGACAAGAGACC.

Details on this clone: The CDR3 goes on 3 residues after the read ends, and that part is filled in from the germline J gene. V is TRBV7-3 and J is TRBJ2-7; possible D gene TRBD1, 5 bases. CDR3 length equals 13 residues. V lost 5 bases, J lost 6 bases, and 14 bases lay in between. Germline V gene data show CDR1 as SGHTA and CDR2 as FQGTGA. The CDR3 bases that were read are TGTGCCAGCAGCCCCCGGCAGGGCCGCGAG. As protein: CASSPRQGRE. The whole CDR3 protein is CASSPRQGREQYF.

CDR3 DNA, as far as it was read: TGTGCCTGGAGTCTAGGCGAGGGC. It yields the protein CAWSLGEG. The full CDR3 protein reads CAWSLGEGYTF. The rearrangement joins TRBV30 to TRBJ1-2, with D uncertain. Read coverage stops 3 residues before the CDR3 terminus; the germline J gene supplies the remainder. Per germline, CDR1 GTSNPN and CDR2 SVGIG (reference sequence). The CDR3 has 11 amino acids.

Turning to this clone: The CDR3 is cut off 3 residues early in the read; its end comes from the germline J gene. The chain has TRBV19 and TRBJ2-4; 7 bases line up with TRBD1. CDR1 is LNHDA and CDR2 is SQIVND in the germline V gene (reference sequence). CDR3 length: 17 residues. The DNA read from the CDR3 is TGTGCCACTACTTTTTCCGGGACAGAGTCTCCTAACTATGGT. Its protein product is CATTFSGTESPNYG. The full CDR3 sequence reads CATTFSGTESPNYGQYF.

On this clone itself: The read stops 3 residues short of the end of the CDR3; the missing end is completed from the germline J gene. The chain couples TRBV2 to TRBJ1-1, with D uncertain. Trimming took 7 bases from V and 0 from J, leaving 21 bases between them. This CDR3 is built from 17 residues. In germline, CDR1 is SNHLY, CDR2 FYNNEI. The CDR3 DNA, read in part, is TGTGCCAGCACCCCTAACCTGGGTAAGGGTATGAACACTGAA. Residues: CASTPNLGKGMNTE. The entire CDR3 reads CASTPNLGKGMNTEAFF.

The covered CDR3 bases are TGTGCCAGCAGCATCAGGGGCTTTTTGAATGAAAAA. It encodes CASSIRGFLNEK. The CDR3 in its entirety is CASSIRGFLNEKLFF. The chain recombines TRBV7-9 with TRBJ1-4, with D possibly being TRBD1 (6 bases). Read data end 3 residues before the CDR3 end; the end is taken from the germline J gene. Germline V gene data show CDR1 as SEHNR and CDR2 as FQNEAQ (reference sequence). This CDR3 region has 15 residues. Trimming shortened V by 5 bases and J by 5 bases, and 15 bases separated the two germline ends.

Partial CDR3 DNA: TGTGCCAGCTCACCACCCGGGGATGAGAATGAAAAA. Translation gives CASSPPGDENEK. The full-length CDR3 reads as CASSPPGDENEKLFF. The chain has TRBV18 and TRBJ1-4; D gene uncertain. The CDR3 end lies 3 residues beyond the end of the read and is filled in from the germline J gene. The CDR3 is 15 amino acids. V lost 0 bases, J lost 5 bases, and 10 bases lay in between. CDR1 and CDR2 from the germline V gene are KGHSH and LQKENI. The full variable domain, its missing parts supplied by reference TRBV18 and TRBJ1-4, is NAGVMQNPRHLVRRRGQEARLRCSPMKGHSHVYWYRQLPEEGLKFMVYLQKENIIDESGMPKERFSAEFPKEGPSILRIQQVVRGDSAAYFCASSPPGDENEKLFFGSGTQLSVL.

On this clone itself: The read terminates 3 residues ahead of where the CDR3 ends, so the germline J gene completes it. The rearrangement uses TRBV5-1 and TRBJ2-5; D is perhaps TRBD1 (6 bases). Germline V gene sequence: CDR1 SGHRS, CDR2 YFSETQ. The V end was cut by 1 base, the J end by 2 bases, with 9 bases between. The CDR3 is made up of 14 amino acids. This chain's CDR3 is CASSLFGQQETQYF. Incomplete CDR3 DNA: TGCGCCAGCAGCTTGTTTGGACAGCAAGAGACC.

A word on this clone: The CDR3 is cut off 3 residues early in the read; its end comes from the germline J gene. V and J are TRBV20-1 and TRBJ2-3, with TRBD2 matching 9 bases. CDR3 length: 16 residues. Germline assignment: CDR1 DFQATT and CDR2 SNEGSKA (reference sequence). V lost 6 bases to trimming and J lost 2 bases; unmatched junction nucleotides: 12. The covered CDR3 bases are TGCAGTGCCCACCGGGCTAGCGGGGTTTTCACAGATACG. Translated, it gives CSAHRASGVFTDT. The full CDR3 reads CSAHRASGVFTDTQYF.

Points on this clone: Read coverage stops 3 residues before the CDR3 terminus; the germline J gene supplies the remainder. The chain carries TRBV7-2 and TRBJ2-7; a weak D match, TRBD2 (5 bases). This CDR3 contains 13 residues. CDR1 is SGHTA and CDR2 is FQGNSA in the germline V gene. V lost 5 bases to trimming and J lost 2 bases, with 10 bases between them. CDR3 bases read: TGTGCCAGCAGCCTCCGGGGAACCTACGAG. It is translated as CASSLRGTYE. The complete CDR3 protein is CASSLRGTYEQYF.

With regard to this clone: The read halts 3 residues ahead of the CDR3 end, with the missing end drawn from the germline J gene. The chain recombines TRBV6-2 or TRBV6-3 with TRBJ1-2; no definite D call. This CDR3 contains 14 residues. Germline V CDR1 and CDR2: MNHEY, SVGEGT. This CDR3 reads CASSYSTSGYDYTF. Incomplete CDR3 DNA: TGTGCCAGCAGTTACTCGACTAGCGGGTACGAC.